The rows below give T cell receptor beta chains drawn from one sample of a study of blood T cell repertoires in COVID-19. TCRdb's table, derived via immunoSEQ multiplex PCR, lists solely in-frame clones and lacks some. The sample lists 130,000 or so clones, about 88% seen once, with roughly 17% in the top ten. The sequencing input was peripheral blood. The receptors derive from a woman over 75 with acute or convalescent COVID-19. CDR3s include the opening cysteine and the closing phenylalanine or tryptophan. A D gene is named only where the DNA matches it firmly. The size of a clone is reported for some rows only, either as once, few or many, or as a class for expanded clones.

clone size	D gene	V gene	J gene	CDR3 protein	CDR3 DNA
.	.	TRBV5-4	TRBJ1-1	CASSLLTVVNTEAFF	TGTGCCAGCAGCTTATTGACAGTGGTGAACACTGAAGCTTTCTTT
.	TRBD2	TRBV20-1	TRBJ2-3	CSASAAGGRFADTQYF	TGCAGTGCTAGTGCGGCGGGGGGGAGGTTCGCAGATACGCAGTATTTT
.	.	TRBV7-8	TRBJ1-1	CASSLSYMNTEAFF	TGTGCCAGCAGCTTATCTTACATGAACACTGAAGCTTTCTTT
.	.	TRBV27	TRBJ1-2	CASSPPWLGGYTF	TGTGCCAGCAGTCCCCCCTGGCTAGGTGGCTACACCTTC
.	TRBD1	TRBV5-4	TRBJ1-2	CASQGQNYGYTF	TGTGCCAGCCAGGGACAGAACTATGGCTACACCTTC
.	.	TRBV14	TRBJ1-1	CASSQVLNTEAFF	TGTGCCAGCAGCCAAGTATTGAACACTGAAGCTTTCTTT
.	.	TRBV5-4	TRBJ2-7	CASSLGNRAYEQYF	TGTGCCAGCAGCTTGGGGAACAGGGCCTACGAGCAGTACTTC
.	TRBD1	TRBV18	TRBJ1-2	CASSPRTGYGYTF	TGTGCCAGCTCACCCCGGACAGGCTATGGCTACACCTTC
.	TRBD1	TRBV13	TRBJ2-1	CASSWGQNSYNEQFF	TGTGCCAGCAGCTGGGGACAGAACTCCTACAATGAGCAGTTCTTC
.	.	TRBV5-1	TRBJ2-3	CASSPNSGTSTDTQYF	TGCGCCAGCAGCCCTAACTCAGGAACTAGCACAGATACGCAGTATTTT
.	TRBD2	TRBV27	TRBJ2-2	CASRRGAGGRGTGELFF	TGTGCCAGCAGAAGAGGGGCGGGGGGGCGCGGCACCGGGGAGCTGTTTTTT
.	TRBD2	TRBV7-9	TRBJ2-3	CASSRASFLSSGSPDTQYF	TGTGCCAGCAGCCGCGCGTCCTTCCTCTCTAGCGGGAGTCCAGATACGCAGTATTTT
.	.	TRBV6-2/TRBV6-3	TRBJ1-5	CASSQDTDQPQHF	TGTGCCAGCAGCCAGGACACGGATCAGCCCCAGCATTTT
.	TRBD1	TRBV5-4	TRBJ1-4	CASSVGTDFEKLFF	TGTGCCAGCAGCGTCGGGACAGACTTTGAAAAACTGTTTTTT
.	.	TRBV5-6	TRBJ2-2	CASSSWATDTGELFF	TGTGCCAGCAGCTCCTGGGCGACGGACACCGGGGAGCTGTTTTTT
.	TRBD1	TRBV9	TRBJ1-2	CASSAGLGQKYYGYTF	TGTGCCAGCAGCGCAGGACTGGGACAGAAATACTATGGCTACACCTTC
.	.	TRBV5-1	TRBJ1-1	CASSLGGGSGDTEAFF	TGCGCCAGCAGCTTGGGCGGGGGGTCAGGGGACACTGAAGCTTTCTTT
.	.	TRBV11-2	TRBJ1-6	CASSLGQGFLSPLHF	TGTGCCAGCAGCTTAGGTCAGGGGTTTCTTTCACCCCTCCACTTT
.	.	TRBV7-2	TRBJ1-1	CASSSRRVETEAFF	TGTGCCAGCAGCTCCCGGCGGGTAGAGACTGAAGCTTTCTTT
.	.	TRBV5-1	TRBJ2-5	CASSDGQGWAETQYF	TGCGCCAGCAGCGACGGCCAGGGATGGGCCGAGACCCAGTACTTC
.	.	TRBV5-4	TRBJ1-1	CASSSGARRNTEAFF	TGTGCCAGCAGCTCAGGGGCCCGCAGGAACACTGAAGCTTTCTTT
.	TRBD2	TRBV27	TRBJ2-7	CASSLRGGRLYYEQYF	TGTGCCAGCAGTTTACGGGGGGGTCGCCTCTACTACGAGCAGTACTTC
few	TRBD2	TRBV7-9	TRBJ2-1	CASSLALAGAQEQFF	TGTGCCAGCAGCTTAGCCCTAGCGGGAGCACAAGAGCAGTTCTTC
.	.	TRBV4-3	TRBJ1-2	CASSQDFSGNYGYTF	TGCGCCAGCAGCCAAGATTTTTCAGGGAACTATGGCTACACCTTC
.	TRBD1	TRBV5-1	TRBJ2-7	CASSLTGTGGYEQYF	TGCGCCAGCAGCCTAACCGGGACAGGGGGCTACGAGCAGTACTTC
.	.	TRBV7-9	TRBJ2-7	CASSPDSGEQYF	TGTGCCAGCAGCCCAGATTCGGGAGAACAGTACTTC
.	TRBD2	TRBV5-1	TRBJ2-1	CASSFTAGGYNEQFF	TGCGCCAGCAGCTTTACGGCGGGAGGATACAATGAGCAGTTCTTC
.	TRBD2	TRBV7-9	TRBJ2-1	CASSSGLARNEQFF	TGTGCCAGCAGCTCGGGACTAGCGAGAAATGAGCAGTTCTTC
.	TRBD1	TRBV13	TRBJ1-3	CASSLGTGAGNTIYF	TGTGCCAGCAGCTTAGGGACAGGGGCTGGAAACACCATATATTTT
.	TRBD2	TRBV7-2	TRBJ2-3	CASLAGGFPTDTQYF	TGTGCCAGCCTAGCGGGAGGGTTTCCCACAGATACGCAGTATTTT
.	.	TRBV2	TRBJ2-6	CASRPEGGGANVLTF	TGTGCCAGCAGACCCGAGGGAGGTGGGGCCAACGTCCTGACTTTC
.	.	TRBV2	TRBJ2-7	CASRAGQAYEQYF	TGTGCCAGCAGGGCTGGACAAGCCTACGAGCAGTACTTC
.	.	TRBV23-1	TRBJ1-3	CASMILSSGNTIYF	TGCGCCAGTATGATCCTGAGCTCTGGAAACACCATATATTTT
.	.	TRBV12-3/TRBV12-4	TRBJ1-1	CASSPDSDTEAFF	TGTGCCAGCAGTCCGGACTCAGACACTGAAGCTTTCTTT
.	.	TRBV30	TRBJ1-2	CAWSANTVNYGYTF	TGTGCCTGGAGTGCGAACACCGTCAACTATGGCTACACCTTC
.	TRBD1	TRBV30	TRBJ1-2	CAWSLRDRGNYGYTF	TGTGCCTGGAGTCTCCGGGACAGGGGGAACTATGGCTACACCTTC
.	.	TRBV4-3	TRBJ2-1	CASSQDEGGSRNEQFF	TGCGCCAGCAGCCAAGATGAGGGGGGGAGTAGGAATGAGCAGTTCTTC
.	.	TRBV30	TRBJ1-1	CAWSGSTMNTEAFF	TGTGCCTGGAGTGGGAGCACAATGAACACTGAAGCTTTCTTT
.	TRBD1	TRBV10-1	TRBJ1-1	CASSDLPQGATNTEAFF	TGCGCCAGCAGTGATTTGCCCCAGGGGGCGACGAACACTGAAGCTTTCTTT
.	.	TRBV2	TRBJ1-6	CASSDVQPANSPLHF	TGTGCCAGCAGTGATGTACAGCCTGCGAATTCACCCCTCCACTTT
.	TRBD2	TRBV19	TRBJ2-7	CASSGLAGYEQYF	TGTGCCAGCTCGGGACTAGCTGGTTACGAGCAGTACTTC
.	.	TRBV30	TRBJ1-2	CAWRHTLRGTPSGYTF	TGTGCCTGGAGACACACCCTAAGGGGGACACCGTCTGGCTACACCTTC
.	.	TRBV4-1	TRBJ1-4	CASSQGEPGEKLFF	TGCGCCAGCAGCCAAGGGGAGCCCGGCGAAAAACTGTTTTTT
few	.	TRBV7-9	TRBJ2-1	CASSLLGLSYNEQFF	TGTGCCAGCAGCTTACTGGGACTTTCCTACAATGAGCAGTTCTTC
.	.	TRBV5-8	TRBJ1-2	CASSLGSANYGYTF	TGTGCCAGCAGCTTGGGCAGTGCCAACTATGGCTACACCTTC
.	TRBD2	TRBV3-1/TRBV3-2	TRBJ2-1	CASSRYPGTSADEQFF	TGTGCCAGCAGCCGATATCCGGGGACTAGTGCGGATGAGCAGTTCTTC
.	.	TRBV10-3	TRBJ2-7	CAIGQTDLGEQYF	TGTGCCATCGGACAGACAGACTTGGGGGAGCAGTACTTC
.	TRBD2	TRBV4-3	TRBJ2-7	CASSQDASSGRYEQYF	TGCGCCAGCAGCCAAGATGCGTCTAGCGGGAGGTACGAGCAGTACTTC
once	TRBD2	TRBV9	TRBJ2-2	CASSVATGLDTGELFF	TGTGCCAGCAGCGTAGCTACTGGACTAGACACCGGGGAGCTGTTTTTT
.	TRBD1	TRBV4-3	TRBJ1-3	CASSQDIPWDRGYPISGNTIYF	TGCGCCAGCAGCCAAGACATTCCCTGGGACAGGGGGTATCCAATCTCTGGAAACACCATATATTTT
few	.	TRBV6-5	TRBJ1-1	CASSLRGTTEAFF	TGTGCCAGCAGCCTTAGGGGGACCACTGAAGCTTTCTTT
.	.	TRBV28	TRBJ1-1	CASIAGGNTEAFF	TGTGCCAGCATCGCGGGTGGGAACACTGAAGCTTTCTTT
.	TRBD1	TRBV7-2	TRBJ2-7	CASSAPGQGRGGYEQYF	TGTGCCAGCAGCGCCCCGGGACAGGGAAGGGGCGGGTACGAGCAGTACTTC
.	TRBD1	TRBV2	TRBJ2-1	CASNRQGGQSYNEQFF	TGTGCCAGCAATCGACAGGGGGGCCAGTCCTACAATGAGCAGTTCTTC
.	.	TRBV30	TRBJ1-6	CAWSVGEAGNSPLHF	TGTGCCTGGAGCGTCGGGGAGGCGGGGAATTCACCCCTCCACTTT
.	.	TRBV27	TRBJ2-2	CASRRGQVNTGELFF	TGTGCCAGCAGAAGGGGCCAGGTTAACACCGGGGAGCTGTTTTTT